This TCR beta chain emerged from a study of shared clonotypes between healthy human individuals. The germline V gene encodes CDR1 SGHTA and CDR2 FQGTGA. The CDR3 loop spans 16 amino acids. V trimming: 2 bases; J trimming: 7 bases; junction bases outside the gene matches: 10. Profiling relied on immunoSEQ multiplex PCR, and the TCRdb table lists in-frame clones only, not all of them. The sample lists about 1.1 million clones; around 82% were seen once. The rearrangement joins TRBV7-3 to TRBJ2-1, with 8 nucleotides matching TRBD1. Sequenced input: memory CD4+ T cells from PBMCs. Subset described: CD45RA-negative fraction. This clonotype was obtained from a man aged 18-30 years in good health. Some clones in this sample may be carry-over from other donors' samples. The CDR3 is CASSLSRQGARNEQFF. In DNA, the CDR3 is TGTGCCAGCAGCTTATCAAGGCAGGGGGCGAGGAATGAGCAGTTCTTC.